This is a list of T cell receptor beta chains from one sample in a study of cytomegalovirus exposure and HLA in healthy donors. This table comes from immunoSEQ multiplex PCR, and its TCRdb copy is limited to in-frame clones, with some not included. The data show about 110,000 clones, around nine tenths seen once. What was sequenced was PBMCs. The receptors originated from a young woman in good health and CMV-seronegative. Each CDR3 is given with its conserved first and last residue. D genes are given only for firm matches. Size tells how often a clone was seen (once, few, many) or the class of an expanded clone, and some rows leave it out.

-,once,TRBJ2-1,TRBV5-4,TGTGCCAGCAGTATACAGGGAGTATCCTACAATGAGCAGTTCTTC,CASSIQGVSYNEQFF
TRBD1,-,TRBJ1-2,TRBV4-3,TGCGCCAGCAGCCAAGATTGGCCGACAGGGCTAAGGGGCTACACCTTC,CASSQDWPTGLRGYTF
-,few,TRBJ2-5,TRBV10-1,TGCGCCAGCAGTTTAGGAGGGTCGTACCAAGAGACCCAGTACTTC,CASSLGGSYQETQYF
TRBD1,-,TRBJ2-7,TRBV9,TGTGCCAGCAGCCTCGCATTGACAGGGGGGTTCTACGAGCAGTACTTC,CASSLALTGGFYEQYF
TRBD1,-,TRBJ2-1,TRBV29-1,TGCAGTGGACAGGAGCCCTACAATGAGCAGTTCTTC,CSGQEPYNEQFF
-,few,TRBJ2-7,TRBV28,TGTGCCAGCAGTTTGGCTGTGGCCGGGTACGAGCAGTACTTC,CASSLAVAGYEQYF
TRBD1,-,TRBJ1-4,TRBV4-2,TGTGCCAGCAGAGGACAGGATTCGCGCGGATCAACTAATGAAAAACTGTTTTTT,CASRGQDSRGSTNEKLFF
-,few,TRBJ1-6,TRBV2,TGTGCCAGCGGGGAGAATTCACCCCTCCACTTT,CASGENSPLHF
TRBD1,few,TRBJ1-1,TRBV15,TGTGCCACCAGCAGAGGCGGACAGGGAAACACTGAAGCTTTCTTT,CATSRGGQGNTEAFF
TRBD2,-,TRBJ2-3,TRBV5-6,TGTGCCAGCAGCTTGAGGACTAGCGCACGGGGAGGCACAGATACGCAGTATTTT,CASSLRTSARGGTDTQYF
TRBD2,-,TRBJ2-7,TRBV7-2,TGTGCCAGCAGCTTACTAGCGGGGATCTCCTACGAGCAGTACTTC,CASSLLAGISYEQYF
-,-,TRBJ2-5,TRBV2,TGTGCCAGCCGAACCGGGATACAAGAGACCCAGTACTTC,CASRTGIQETQYF
-,-,TRBJ2-2,TRBV19,TGTGCCAGTAGTATAGGGACAGCGAACACCGGGGAGCTGTTTTTT,CASSIGTANTGELFF
TRBD1,-,TRBJ2-5,TRBV10-3,TGTGCCATCAGTGATAGCAGGGGGCAAGGCGAGACCCAGTACTTC,CAISDSRGQGETQYF
TRBD2,-,TRBJ2-3,TRBV9,TGTGCCAGCAGCGCTCGGACTAGCGGGAGGGAAAGAGATACGCAGTATTTT,CASSARTSGRERDTQYF
TRBD1,-,TRBJ1-2,TRBV4-1,TGCGCCAGCAGCCAATCACGGACAGGAAAAAACTATGGCTACACCTTC,CASSQSRTGKNYGYTF
TRBD1,-,TRBJ1-2,TRBV5-1,TGCGCCAGCAGCTTGGTGGGACAGGGCTACACCTTC,CASSLVGQGYTF
TRBD1,-,TRBJ1-6,TRBV5-5,TGTGCCAGCATTGGGACAGCCAAGTATAATTCACCCCTCCACTTT,CASIGTAKYNSPLHF
-,-,TRBJ2-1,TRBV5-1,TGCGCCAGCAGCCCCGGGTCCCCAGTCGATGAGCAGTTCTTC,CASSPGSPVDEQFF
-,-,TRBJ2-2,TRBV29-1,TGCAGCGTCGGAGCGAGGACCGGGGAGCTGTTTTTT,CSVGARTGELFF
-,-,TRBJ2-7,TRBV19,TGTGCCAGCTCCGGGACATCAGCCTACGAGCAGTACTTC,CASSGTSAYEQYF
-,-,TRBJ2-7,TRBV28,TGTGCCAGCAGTTTAAGACAGACCTACGAGCAGTACTTC,CASSLRQTYEQYF
TRBD1,-,TRBJ1-2,TRBV29-1,TGCAGCGTGTCTAGACGACAGGGGGCCGCTGGCTACACCTTC,CSVSRRQGAAGYTF
-,once,TRBJ1-5,TRBV18,TGTGCCAGCTCACCGACGCGACAGGACAATCAGCCCCAGCATTTT,CASSPTRQDNQPQHF
-,-,TRBJ1-4,TRBV5-6,TGTGCCAGCAGCTTGACAGAAAGTAAACTGTTTTTT,CASSLTESKLFF
TRBD1,once,TRBJ1-3,TRBV9,TGTGCCAGCACAGGGGGAAGACCCCCTGGAAACACCATATATTTT,CASTGGRPPGNTIYF
-,-,TRBJ2-1,TRBV5-4,TGTGCCAGCAACCCCTATGCGACTACCGATGAGCAGTTCTTC,CASNPYATTDEQFF
TRBD2,-,TRBJ2-7,TRBV14,TGTGCCAGCAGCCTCGGGACTAGCGGGCCATCCTACGAGCAGTACTTC,CASSLGTSGPSYEQYF
-,-,TRBJ1-2,TRBV7-2,TGTGCCAGCAGCCCGGGACTCGGCGGCTACACCTTC,CASSPGLGGYTF
-,-,TRBJ2-1,TRBV13,TGTGCCAGCAGCTTAGGCCTTCTCGCGAGCGATGAGCAGTTCTTC,CASSLGLLASDEQFF
TRBD1,-,TRBJ1-2,TRBV27,TGTGCCATCCCACAGGGGCCCCTTGGCTATGGCTACACCTTC,CAIPQGPLGYGYTF
-,-,TRBJ1-2,TRBV19,TGTGCCAGTAAGGTGGGCGCCGGCTATGGCTACACCTTC,CASKVGAGYGYTF
-,few,TRBJ2-7,TRBV30,TGTGCCTGGAGTGTAGGAGCAGTTTCCTACGAGCAGTACTTC,CAWSVGAVSYEQYF
-,-,TRBJ1-1,TRBV5-1,TGCGCCAGCAGCGGGGGACAAACGAACACTGAAGCTTTCTTT,CASSGGQTNTEAFF
-,-,TRBJ1-1,TRBV5-1,TGCGCCAGCAGCTTGAGTCCCAGGGGCGAGAACACTGAAGCTTTCTTT,CASSLSPRGENTEAFF